The rows below give T cell receptor beta chains drawn from one sample of a study of blood T cells in healthy people across ages. TCRdb itself ran the 5' RACE reads through MiXCR, one entry per CDR3 protein. The sample consists of around 700,000 distinct CDR3 sequences, just under 25% of them appearing once. The sample was also reused in another study, on T cells of mothers and their children.

The specimen sequenced was blood. All receptors come from a boy aged 5-17 years in good health. The CDR3 runs from the conserved cysteine through the conserved F or W. A D gene is named only where the DNA matches it firmly. Expanded clones get a size class; other rows say once, few or many, or leave the size out.

clone_size d_call cdr3_length j_call v_call cdr3_aa cdr3_nt
few - 13 TRBJ2-1 TRBV2 CASRGGSYNEQFF TGTGCCAGCCGAGGGGGCTCCTACAATGAGCAGTTCTTC
- TRBD2 18 TRBJ2-1 TRBV29-1 CSTGTSGGEEETYNEQFF TGCAGTACTGGGACTAGCGGGGGGGAAGAGGAAACCTACAATGAGCAGTTCTTC
- - 17 TRBJ2-1 TRBV6-2/TRBV6-3 CASSYPLRLDSGPEQFF TGTGCCAGCAGTTACCCACTTCGACTAGACTCCGGCCCTGAGCAGTTCTTC
- - 13 TRBJ1-1 TRBV29-1 CSVERGEYTEAFF TGCAGCGTTGAACGGGGCGAATACACTGAAGCTTTCTTT
- - 14 TRBJ1-2 TRBV5-5 CASRIRDTDWGYTF TGTGCCAGCAGGATCCGGGACACTGATTGGGGCTACACCTTC
- - 15 TRBJ2-1 TRBV5-1 CASSFRGFSYNEQFF TGCGCCAGCAGCTTCAGGGGCTTTTCCTACAATGAGCAGTTCTTC
- TRBD2 15 TRBJ2-1 TRBV7-9 CASVLTSGVYNEQFF TGTGCCAGCGTACTAACTAGCGGAGTTTACAATGAGCAGTTCTTC
few TRBD2 17 TRBJ2-3 TRBV28 CASNEPGLAGSTDTQYF TGTGCCAGCAATGAACCGGGGCTAGCGGGATCCACAGATACGCAGTATTTT
- - 15 TRBJ2-1 TRBV20-1 CSADPGKGRVNEQFF TGCAGTGCTGACCCAGGGAAAGGAAGGGTCAATGAGCAGTTCTTC
few TRBD2 13 TRBJ2-7 TRBV4-3 CASSLGLEQVQYF TGCGCCAGCAGCCTCGGACTAGAGCAAGTGCAGTACTTC
few - 15 TRBJ2-2 TRBV19 CATGGGTGYTGELFF TGTGCCACCGGGGGGGGGACAGGGTACACCGGGGAGCTGTTTTTT
few - 16 TRBJ1-2 TRBV5-1 CASSLRPGTLQDGYTF TGCGCCAGCAGCCTGAGGCCGGGGACACTGCAGGATGGCTACACCTTC
few TRBD1 15 TRBJ1-5 TRBV20-1 CSAFIPGQGSQPQHF TGCAGTGCCTTTATCCCGGGACAGGGGAGTCAGCCCCAGCATTTT
few TRBD2 13 TRBJ2-1 TRBV5-1 CASRLAPYNEQFF TGCGCCAGCCGACTAGCCCCCTACAATGAGCAGTTCTTC
- - 13 TRBJ2-7 TRBV20-1 CSAREKGDYEQYF TGCAGTGCTAGAGAGAAGGGAGACTACGAGCAGTACTTC
few - 13 TRBJ2-5 TRBV29-1 CSVERSRGETQYF TGCAGCGTTGAAAGGTCGAGGGGGGAGACCCAGTACTTC